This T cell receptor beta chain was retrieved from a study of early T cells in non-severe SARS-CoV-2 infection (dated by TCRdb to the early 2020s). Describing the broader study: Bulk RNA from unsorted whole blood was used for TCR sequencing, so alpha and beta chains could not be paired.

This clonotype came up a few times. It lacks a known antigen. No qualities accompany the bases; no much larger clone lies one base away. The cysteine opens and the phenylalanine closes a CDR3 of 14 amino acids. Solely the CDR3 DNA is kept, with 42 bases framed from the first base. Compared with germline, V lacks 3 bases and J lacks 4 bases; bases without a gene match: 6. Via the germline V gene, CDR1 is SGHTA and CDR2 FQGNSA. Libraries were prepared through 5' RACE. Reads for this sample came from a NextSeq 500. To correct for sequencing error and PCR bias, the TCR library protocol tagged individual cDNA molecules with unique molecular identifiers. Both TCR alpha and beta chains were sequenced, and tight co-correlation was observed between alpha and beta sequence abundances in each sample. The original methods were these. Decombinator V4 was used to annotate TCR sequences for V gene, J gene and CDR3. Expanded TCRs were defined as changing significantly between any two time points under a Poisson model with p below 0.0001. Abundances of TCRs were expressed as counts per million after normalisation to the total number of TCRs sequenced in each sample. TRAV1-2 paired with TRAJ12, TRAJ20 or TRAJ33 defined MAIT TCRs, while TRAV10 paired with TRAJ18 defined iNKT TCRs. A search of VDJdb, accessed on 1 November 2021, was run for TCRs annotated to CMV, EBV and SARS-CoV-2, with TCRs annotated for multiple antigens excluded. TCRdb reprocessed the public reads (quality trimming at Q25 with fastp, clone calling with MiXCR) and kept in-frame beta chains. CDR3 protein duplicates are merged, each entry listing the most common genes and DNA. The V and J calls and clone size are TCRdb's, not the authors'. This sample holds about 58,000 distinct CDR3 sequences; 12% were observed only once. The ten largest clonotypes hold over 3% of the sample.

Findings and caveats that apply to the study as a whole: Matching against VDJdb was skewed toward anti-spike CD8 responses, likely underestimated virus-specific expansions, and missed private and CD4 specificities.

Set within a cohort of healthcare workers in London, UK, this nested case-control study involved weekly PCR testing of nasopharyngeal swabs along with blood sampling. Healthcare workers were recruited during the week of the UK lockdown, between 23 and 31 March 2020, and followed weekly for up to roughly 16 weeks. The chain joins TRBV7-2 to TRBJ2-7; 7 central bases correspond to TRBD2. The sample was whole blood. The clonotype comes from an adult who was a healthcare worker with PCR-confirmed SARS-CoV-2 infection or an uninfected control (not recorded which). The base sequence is TGTGCCAGCAGCTTGGTTGGGAGGGGATACGAGCAGTACTTC. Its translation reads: CASSLVGRGYEQYF. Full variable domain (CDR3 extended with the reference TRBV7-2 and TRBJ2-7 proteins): GAGVSQSPSNKVTEKGKDVELRCDPISGHTALYWYRQSLGQGLEFLIYFQGNSAPDKSGLPSDRFSAERTGGSVSTLTIQRTQQEDSAVYLCASSLVGRGYEQYFGPGTRLTVT.